Presented here are 5 T cell receptor beta chains from one specimen sequenced in a study of blood T cell repertoires in COVID-19. This table comes from immunoSEQ multiplex PCR, and its TCRdb copy is limited to in-frame clones, with some not included. This sample has some 500,000 clones, with around 89% found just once. Material for sequencing was PBMCs or T cells enriched from blood (not recorded which). The receptors were sampled from a woman aged 40 to 50 who had recovered from COVID-19.

The chain links TRBV11-2 to TRBJ2-1; D is ambiguous. Germline lookup yields CDR1 SGHAT and CDR2 FQNNGV. V was trimmed by 4 bases and J by 7 bases, leaving 8 bases between them. CDR3 length: 12 residues. CDR3 nucleotides: TGTGCCAGCAGCTCGAGTTGGAATGAGCAGTTCTTC. Protein product: CASSSSWNEQFF.

This chain connects TRBV25-1 to TRBJ1-3; perhaps TRBD1 as D (5 bases). CDR3 length equals 17 residues. The V and J ends lost 3 bases and 0 bases respectively, with 15 bases between them. Germline V lookup: CDR1 MGHDK, CDR2 SYGVNS. The CDR3 sequence is CASSDQGRTGSGNTIYF. DNA of the CDR3: TGTGCCAGCAGTGACCAGGGCAGGACCGGCTCTGGAAACACCATATATTTT.

This rearrangement joins TRBV7-2 to TRBJ2-2; D might be TRBD2 (5 bases). The CDR3 is made up of 16 amino acids. CDR1 SGHTA and CDR2 FQGNSA come from the germline V gene. Trimming pared 5 bases from V and 6 bases from J, leaving 19 bases between. CDR3 coding DNA: TGTGCCAGCAGCCCTACGAGGGTGGGAGCGCCCGGGGAGCTGTTTTTT. Translation gives CASSPTRVGAPGELFF.

This sequence joins TRBV12-5 and TRBJ1-3; D not resolved. V was shortened by 7 bases and J by 0 bases, with 13 bases between the two germline ends. The CDR3 is 15 residues long. Germline loops: CDR1 LGHNT, CDR2 FRNRAP. CDR3: CASAILEVSGNTIYF. Written as DNA, the CDR3 is TGTGCTAGTGCCATCCTTGAGGTCTCTGGAAACACCATATATTTT.

The rearrangement links TRBV5-4 to TRBJ1-3; 8 bases match TRBD1. V lost 0 bases, J lost 4 bases, and 3 bases stayed unmatched. The germline gives CDR1 SGHNT, CDR2 YYREEE (reference sequence). CDR3 length equals 15 residues. CDR3 residues: CASSLGQGMGNTIYF. The CDR3 nucleotides are TGTGCCAGCAGCTTGGGACAGGGGATGGGAAACACCATATATTTT.